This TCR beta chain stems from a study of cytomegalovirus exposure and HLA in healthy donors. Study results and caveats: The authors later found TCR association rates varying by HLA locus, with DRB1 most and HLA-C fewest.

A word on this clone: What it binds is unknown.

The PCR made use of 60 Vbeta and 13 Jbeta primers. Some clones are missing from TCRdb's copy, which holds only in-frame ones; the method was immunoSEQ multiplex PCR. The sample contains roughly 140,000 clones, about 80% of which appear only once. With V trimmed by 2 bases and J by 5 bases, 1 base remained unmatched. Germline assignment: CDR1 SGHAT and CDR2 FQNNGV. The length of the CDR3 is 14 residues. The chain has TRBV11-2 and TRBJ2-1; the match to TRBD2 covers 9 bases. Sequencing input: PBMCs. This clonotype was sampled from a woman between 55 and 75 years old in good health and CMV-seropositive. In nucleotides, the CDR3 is TGTGCCAGCAGCTTATCTAGCGGGAACAATGAGCAGTTCTTC. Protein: CASSLSSGNNEQFF.